This T cell receptor (beta chain) was sequenced during a study of OX40 agonist ivuxolimab in advanced cancers. As for the study in general: Every patient in dose escalation had hepatocellular carcinoma, melanoma, renal cell or head and neck cancer. Three patients, one with hepatocellular carcinoma and two with cutaneous melanoma, achieved partial responses.

Trimming cost V 7 bases and J 4 bases, with 13 bases left between them. The CDR3 has 13 residues. Germline-derived CDR1 and CDR2 are MNHEY and SMNVEV (reference sequence). Assay: immunoSEQ multiplex PCR; the TCRdb copy retains only in-frame clones and omits some. The profile shows tens of thousands of clones, 90% to 95% of them singletons. As regards this clone: Its antigen is not identified.

General study results and limits: At 0.1 to 3.0 mg/kg and by week 6, clonal expansion occurred in CD4+ and CD8+ blood T cells.

The receptor was isolated from an adult with an advanced solid tumor such as melanoma, head and neck, liver or kidney cancer. The gene calls are TRBV27 and TRBJ2-5; D perhaps matches TRBD1 (6 bases). The specimen was CD4+ or CD8+ T cells sorted from blood, collected in a trial of the OX40 agonist ivuxolimab. The CDR3 DNA sequence: TGTGCCAGCAAAGAGCTAGGGGGAGAGACCCAGTACTTC. The encoded protein is CASKELGGETQYF.